This entry concerns a single TCR beta chain. The antigen remains undetermined. Both iRepertoire HTBI primers and Arm-PCR of CDR3 regions were used to build the TCR beta libraries. A single record per CDR3 protein comes from TCRdb applying MiXCR to the multiplex PCR reads. The table shows 350,000 to 550,000 distinct CDR3 sequences, with about 16% occurring only once. This CDR3 is 16 amino acids long. CDR1 is MGHRA and CDR2 is YSYEKL in the germline V gene. The V gene lost 1 base and the J gene lost 8 bases, with 15 bases spanning the gap. Time point: newly diagnosed GD, antithyroid drugs for less than 3 months. Scientists built the TCR library using RNA that was extracted from PBMCs. The sample is drawn from a study of regulatory T cells in long-lasting Graves disease. Study results and limitations: Persistent Graves' patients showed less TCR diversity than newly diagnosed patients showed. It was in persistent disease that TRBV28, TRBJ1-2 and TRBJ2-5 were favored.

The sample also formed part of further work on T cells in Graves' hyperthyroidism and ophthalmopathy. That study reports: When the TCR CDR3 underwent first-round RT-PCR, the HTBI primer set was used.

The origin of this receptor is a young woman with Graves disease. The sample was peripheral blood mononuclear cells (PBMCs), taken at new diagnosis, from a patient treated with antithyroid drugs. This chain uses TRBV4-1 with TRBJ1-6, with a possible D match to TRBD1 (6 bases). CDR3 DNA sequence: TGCGCCAGCAGCCAAGCGGGGGCCGACCTCTATTCACCCCTCCACTTT. Its translation is CASSQAGADLYSPLHF.